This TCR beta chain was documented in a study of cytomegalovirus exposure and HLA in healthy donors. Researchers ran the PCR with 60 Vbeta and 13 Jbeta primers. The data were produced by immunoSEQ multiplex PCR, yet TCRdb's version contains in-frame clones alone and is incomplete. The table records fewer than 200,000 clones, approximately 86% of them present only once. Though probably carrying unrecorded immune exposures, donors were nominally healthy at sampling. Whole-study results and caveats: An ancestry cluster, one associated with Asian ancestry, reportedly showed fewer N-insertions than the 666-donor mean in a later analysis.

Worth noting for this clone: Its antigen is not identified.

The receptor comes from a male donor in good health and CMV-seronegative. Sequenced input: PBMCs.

The CDR3 loop is CASSYSRGPINYGYTF. The CDR3, as DNA: TGTGCCAGCAGTTACTCGCGGGGACCGATTAACTATGGCTACACCTTC. V and J are TRBV6-5 and TRBJ1-2, with D possibly TRBD1 on 5 matching bases. The CDR3 runs to 16 residues. Germline CDR1 is MNHEY and CDR2 is SVGAGI. Trimming cost V 0 bases and J 1 base, with 12 bases left between them.